The sequence of this TCR beta chain was determined in a study of cytomegalovirus exposure and HLA in healthy donors. Study-level findings and limits: The study listed roughly 160 cytomegalovirus-associated TCR beta chains. Reports showed the classifier diagnosing cytomegalovirus status with high specificity and sensitivity.

Details on this clone: What it binds is not known.

Data came from immunoSEQ multiplex PCR; TCRdb stores just in-frame clones and leaves some out. The repertoire holds some 100,000 clones, with roughly nine tenths as singletons. Sequencing used PBMCs. This sequence was found in a man between 18 and 35 years old in good health and CMV-seropositive.

In DNA, the CDR3 is TGCGCCAGCAGCTTGGCAATCGGGACAAGTAACTATGGCTACACCTTC. As protein: CASSLAIGTSNYGYTF. The V gene is TRBV5-1, the J gene TRBJ1-2; D possibly corresponds to TRBD1 (6 bases). The CDR3 is 16 amino acids. Germline V gives CDR1 SGHRS, CDR2 YFSETQ. Trimming took off 0 bases at V and 1 base at J, with 13 bases between the two ends.